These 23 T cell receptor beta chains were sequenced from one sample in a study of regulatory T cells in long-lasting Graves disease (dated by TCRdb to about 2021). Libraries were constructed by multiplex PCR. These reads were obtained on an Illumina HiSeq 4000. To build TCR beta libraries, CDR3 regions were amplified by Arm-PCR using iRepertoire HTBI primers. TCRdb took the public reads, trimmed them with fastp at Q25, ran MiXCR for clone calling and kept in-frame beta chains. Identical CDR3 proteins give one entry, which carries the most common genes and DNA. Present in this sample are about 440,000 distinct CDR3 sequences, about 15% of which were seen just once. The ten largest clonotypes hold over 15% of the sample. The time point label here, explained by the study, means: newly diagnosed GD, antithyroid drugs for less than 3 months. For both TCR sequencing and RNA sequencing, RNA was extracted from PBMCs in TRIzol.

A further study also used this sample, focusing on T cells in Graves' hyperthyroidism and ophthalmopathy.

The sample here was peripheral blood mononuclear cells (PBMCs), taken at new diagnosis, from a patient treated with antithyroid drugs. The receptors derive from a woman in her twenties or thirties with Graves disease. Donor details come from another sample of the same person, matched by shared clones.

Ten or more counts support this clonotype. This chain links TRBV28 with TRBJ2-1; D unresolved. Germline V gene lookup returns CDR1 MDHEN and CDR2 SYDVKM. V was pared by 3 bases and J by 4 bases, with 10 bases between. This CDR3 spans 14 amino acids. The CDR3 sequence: CASSFVAEYNEQFF. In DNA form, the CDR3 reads TGTGCCAGCAGTTTTGTGGCCGAGTACAATGAGCAGTTCTTC.

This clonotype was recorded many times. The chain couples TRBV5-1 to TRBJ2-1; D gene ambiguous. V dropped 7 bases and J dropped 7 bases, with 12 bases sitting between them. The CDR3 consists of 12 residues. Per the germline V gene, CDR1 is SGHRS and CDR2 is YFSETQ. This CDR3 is CASQDLRNEQFF. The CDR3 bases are TGCGCCAGCCAGGACCTGAGGAATGAGCAGTTCTTC.

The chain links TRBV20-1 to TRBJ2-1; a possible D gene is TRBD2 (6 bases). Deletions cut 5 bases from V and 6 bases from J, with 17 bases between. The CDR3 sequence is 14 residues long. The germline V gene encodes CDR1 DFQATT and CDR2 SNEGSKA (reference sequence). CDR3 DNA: TGCAGTGCTTCCTCGGGACTCATGCGCAATGAGCAGTTCTTC. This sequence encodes CSASSGLMRNEQFF.

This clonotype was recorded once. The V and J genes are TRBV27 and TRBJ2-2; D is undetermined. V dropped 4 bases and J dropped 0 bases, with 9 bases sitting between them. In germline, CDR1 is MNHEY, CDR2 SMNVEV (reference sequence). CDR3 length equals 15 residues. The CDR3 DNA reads TGTGCCAGCAGTTCTCAACCACCGAACACCGGGGAGCTGTTTTTT. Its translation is CASSSQPPNTGELFF.

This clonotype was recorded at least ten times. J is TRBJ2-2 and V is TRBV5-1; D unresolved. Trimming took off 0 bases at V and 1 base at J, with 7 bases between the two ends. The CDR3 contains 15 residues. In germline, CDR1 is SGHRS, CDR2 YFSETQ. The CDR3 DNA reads TGCGCCAGCAGCTTGGTCTCCGAGAACACCGGGGAGCTGTTTTTT. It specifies CASSLVSENTGELFF.

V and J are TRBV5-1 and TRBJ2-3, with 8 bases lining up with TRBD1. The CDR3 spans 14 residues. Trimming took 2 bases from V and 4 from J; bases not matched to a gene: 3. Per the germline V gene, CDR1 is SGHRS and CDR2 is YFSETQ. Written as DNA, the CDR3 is TGCGCCAGCAGCTTTAACAGGGGGGCAGATACGCAGTATTTT. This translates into CASSFNRGADTQYF.

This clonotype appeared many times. The CDR3 region has the DNA TGTGCCAGCAGTTTAGGGGGGGCGAGCACTGAAGCTTTCTTT. It yields the protein CASSLGGASTEAFF. The V and J genes are TRBV12-3 or TRBV12-4 and TRBJ1-1; D is possibly TRBD1 (6 bases). The CDR3 consists of 14 residues. Trimming shortened V by 1 base and J by 4 bases, and 10 bases separated the two germline ends.

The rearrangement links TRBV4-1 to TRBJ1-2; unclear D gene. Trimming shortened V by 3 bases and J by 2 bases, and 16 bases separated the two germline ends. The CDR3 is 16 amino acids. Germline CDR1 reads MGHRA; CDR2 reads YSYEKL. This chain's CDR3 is CASSQPLSSANYGYTF. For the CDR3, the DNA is TGCGCCAGCAGCCAGCCCTTATCTTCAGCGAACTATGGCTACACCTTC.

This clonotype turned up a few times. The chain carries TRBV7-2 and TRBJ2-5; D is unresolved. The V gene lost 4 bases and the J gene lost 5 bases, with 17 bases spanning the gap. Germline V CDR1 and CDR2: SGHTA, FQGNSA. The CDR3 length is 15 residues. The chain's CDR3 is CASSSRRMSPETQYF. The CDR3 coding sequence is TGTGCCAGCAGCTCCAGACGGATGTCCCCGGAGACCCAGTACTTC.

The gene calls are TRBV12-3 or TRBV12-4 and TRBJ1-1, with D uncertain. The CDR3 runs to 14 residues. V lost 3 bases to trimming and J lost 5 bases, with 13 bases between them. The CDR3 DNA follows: TGTGCCAGCAGTTTCCCCCCTGCGGGAACTGAAGCTTTCTTT. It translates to CASSFPPAGTEAFF.

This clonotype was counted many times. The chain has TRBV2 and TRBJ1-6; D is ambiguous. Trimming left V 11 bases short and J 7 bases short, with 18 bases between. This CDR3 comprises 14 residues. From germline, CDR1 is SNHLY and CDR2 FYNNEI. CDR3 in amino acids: CARQQDGRNSPLHF. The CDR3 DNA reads TGTGCCCGACAACAAGATGGTAGAAATTCACCCCTCCACTTT. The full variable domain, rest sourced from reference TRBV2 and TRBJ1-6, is EPEVTQTPSHQVTQMGQEVILRCVPISNHLYFYWYRQILGQKVEFLVSFYNNEISEKSEIFDDQFSVERPDGSNFTLKIRSTKLEDSAMYFCARQQDGRNSPLHFGNGTRLTVT.

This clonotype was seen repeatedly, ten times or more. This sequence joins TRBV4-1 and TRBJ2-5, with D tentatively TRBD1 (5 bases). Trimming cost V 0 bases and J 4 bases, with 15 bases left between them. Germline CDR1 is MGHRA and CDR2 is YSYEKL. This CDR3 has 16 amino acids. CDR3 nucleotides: TGCGCCAGCAGCCAAGATGGTTTCAGGGTAGGAGAGACCCAGTACTTC. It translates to CASSQDGFRVGETQYF.

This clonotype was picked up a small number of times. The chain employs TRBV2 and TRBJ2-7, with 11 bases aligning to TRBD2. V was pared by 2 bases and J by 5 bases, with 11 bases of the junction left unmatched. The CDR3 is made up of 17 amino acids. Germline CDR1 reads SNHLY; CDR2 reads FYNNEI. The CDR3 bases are TGTGCCAGCAGTGAAAGAGAAGGGACTAGCGGATGGGACGAGCAGTACTTC. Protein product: CASSEREGTSGWDEQYF.

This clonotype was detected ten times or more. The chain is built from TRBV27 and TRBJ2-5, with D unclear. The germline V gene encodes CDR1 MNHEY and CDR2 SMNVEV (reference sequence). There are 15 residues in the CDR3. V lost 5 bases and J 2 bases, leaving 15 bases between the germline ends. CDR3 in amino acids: CASSPLAGEQETQYF. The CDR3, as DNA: TGTGCCAGCAGTCCGCTCGCTGGAGAACAAGAGACCCAGTACTTC.

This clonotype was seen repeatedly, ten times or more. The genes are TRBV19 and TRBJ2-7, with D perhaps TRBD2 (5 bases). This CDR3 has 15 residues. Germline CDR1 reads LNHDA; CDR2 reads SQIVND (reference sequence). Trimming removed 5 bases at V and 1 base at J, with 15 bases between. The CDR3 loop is CASSVGGLVSYEQYF. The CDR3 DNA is TGTGCCAGTAGTGTAGGTGGACTCGTTTCCTACGAGCAGTACTTC. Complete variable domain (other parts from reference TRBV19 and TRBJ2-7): DGGITQSPKYLFRKEGQNVTLSCEQNLNHDAMYWYRQDPGQGLRLIYYSQIVNDFQKGDIAEGYSVSREKKESFPLTVTSAQKNPTAFYLCASSVGGLVSYEQYFGPGTRLTVT.

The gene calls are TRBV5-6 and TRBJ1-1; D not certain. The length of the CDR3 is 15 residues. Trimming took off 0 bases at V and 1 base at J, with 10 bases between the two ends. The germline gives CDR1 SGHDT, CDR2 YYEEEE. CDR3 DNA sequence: TGTGCCAGCAGCTTGGACCCTACATCGAACACTGAAGCTTTCTTT. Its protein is CASSLDPTSNTEAFF.

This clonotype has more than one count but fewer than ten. The CDR3 sequence is CASSSVSGPGNEQFF. CDR3 nucleotides: TGTGCCAGTAGTAGCGTGTCAGGGCCGGGCAATGAGCAGTTCTTC. The chain links TRBV19 to TRBJ2-1, with D possibly being TRBD1 (5 bases). The CDR3 spans 15 residues. V was cut by 4 bases and J by 6 bases, with 16 bases left in between. Germline V gene data show CDR1 as LNHDA and CDR2 as SQIVND (reference sequence).

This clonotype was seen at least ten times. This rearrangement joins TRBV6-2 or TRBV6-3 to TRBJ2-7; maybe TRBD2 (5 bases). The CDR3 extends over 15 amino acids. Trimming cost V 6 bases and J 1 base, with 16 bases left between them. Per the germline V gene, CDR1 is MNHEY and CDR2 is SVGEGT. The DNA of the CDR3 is TGTGCCAGCAGACGGGCCCTTCCGGGGTCCTACGAGCAGTACTTC. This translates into CASRRALPGSYEQYF.

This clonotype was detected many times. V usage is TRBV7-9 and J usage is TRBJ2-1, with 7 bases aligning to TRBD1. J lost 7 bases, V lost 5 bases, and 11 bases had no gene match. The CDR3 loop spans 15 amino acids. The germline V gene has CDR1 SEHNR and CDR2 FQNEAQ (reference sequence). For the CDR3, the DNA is TGTGCCAGCAGCATGACAGGGTCGTCATCTAATGAGCAGTTCTTC. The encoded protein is CASSMTGSSSNEQFF.

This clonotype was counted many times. CDR3 coding DNA: TGTGCCAGCAGCTCCCCGCTAGCGGGAGGCTACAATGAGCAGTTCTTC. Translating gives CASSSPLAGGYNEQFF. The chain has TRBV11-3 and TRBJ2-1; 11 nucleotides align to TRBD2. The CDR3 has 16 residues. The germline V gene encodes CDR1 SGHNT and CDR2 YENEEA. V shed 4 bases and J 3 bases; nucleotides not matched to a gene: 5.

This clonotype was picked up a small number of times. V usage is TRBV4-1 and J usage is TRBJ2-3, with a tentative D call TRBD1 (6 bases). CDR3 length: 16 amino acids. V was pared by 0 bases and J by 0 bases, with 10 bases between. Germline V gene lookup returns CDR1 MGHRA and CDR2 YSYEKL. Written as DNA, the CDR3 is TGCGCCAGCAGCCAAGAAAGGGGGAGTAGCACAGATACGCAGTATTTT. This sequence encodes CASSQERGSSTDTQYF.

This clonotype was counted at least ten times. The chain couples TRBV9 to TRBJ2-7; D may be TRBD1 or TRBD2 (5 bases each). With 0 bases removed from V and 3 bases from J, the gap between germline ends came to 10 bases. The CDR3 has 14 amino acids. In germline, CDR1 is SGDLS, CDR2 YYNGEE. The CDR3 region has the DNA TGTGCCAGCAGCGTAGGTGCAGGGAGCTACGAGCAGTACTTC. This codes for CASSVGAGSYEQYF.

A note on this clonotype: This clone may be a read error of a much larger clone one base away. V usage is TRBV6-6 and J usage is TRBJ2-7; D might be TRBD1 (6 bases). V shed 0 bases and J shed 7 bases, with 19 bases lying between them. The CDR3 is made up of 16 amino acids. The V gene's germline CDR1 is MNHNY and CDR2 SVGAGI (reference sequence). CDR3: CASSYSHSARDNEQYF. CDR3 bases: TGTGCCAGCAGTTACTCTCACAGCGCGAGGGACAATGAGCAGTACTTC.